This is a list of T cell receptor beta chains from one sample in a study of T-cell reconstitution after alpha-beta-depleted transplantation in children. TCRdb independently ran MiXCR on the PCR reads; one entry per CDR3 protein. Of 900,000 or so distinct CDR3 sequences in the sample, approximately 15% were seen once. Sequenced material: PBMCs, mostly from graft donor cells, taken 360 days after TCRalphabeta/CD19-depleted stem cell transplant. All receptors derive from a male patient between 10 and 17 years old who had a stem cell transplant for acute lymphoblastic leukemia, so the T cells may come from the graft donor. The CDR3 runs from the conserved cysteine through the conserved F or W.

v_gene,j_gene,CDR3aa
TRBV20-1,TRBJ2-7,CSASPLDRYEQYF
TRBV27,TRBJ1-3,CASRATGLDTIYF
TRBV5-1,TRBJ1-4,CASSLTGRHEKLFF
TRBV11-2,TRBJ2-7,CASSLAQPTLYEQYF
TRBV5-6,TRBJ2-1,CASSPLGLAGVGEQFF
TRBV29-1,TRBJ2-7,CSVEPGPYEQYF
TRBV5-1,TRBJ2-1,CASSWAPGTGENNEQFF
TRBV20-1,TRBJ2-1,CSARDGRKSSYNEQFF
TRBV12-3/TRBV12-4,TRBJ2-1,CASVALAWDNEQFF
TRBV5-1,TRBJ2-1,CASSLAGPSGTVNNEQFF
TRBV4-1,TRBJ2-7,CASSQEPSGRREQYF
TRBV4-1,TRBJ2-3,CASSQEQKSTDTQYF
TRBV5-1,TRBJ1-5,CASSPGQGARGGGNQPQHF
TRBV5-1,TRBJ1-4,CASSPYQGLANEKLFF
TRBV6-1,TRBJ2-6,CASISFWANVLTF
TRBV10-3,TRBJ2-1,CAISAAGGENEQFF
TRBV6-5,TRBJ2-5,CASSYLSGGRETQYF
TRBV12-3/TRBV12-4,TRBJ2-7,CASSYRLSEQYF
TRBV5-1,TRBJ2-7,CASSPVVGPYEQYF
TRBV11-2,TRBJ2-2,CASSQMDGWNTGELFF
TRBV5-6,TRBJ2-7,CASSPGGRSPYEQYF
TRBV5-1,TRBJ2-1,CASSLGTSGRAHEQFF
TRBV20-1,TRBJ1-6,CSARVEGFRPPLHF
TRBV7-9,TRBJ2-7,CASDYAGSSYEQYF
TRBV29-1,TRBJ2-7,CSVERSSGRGYEQYF
TRBV4-1,TRBJ2-1,CASSQPGLAGADEQFF
TRBV4-1,TRBJ2-1,CASSRIPGLTYNEQFF
TRBV6-1,TRBJ1-5,CASSEALGQPQHF
TRBV5-1,TRBJ2-6,CASSLFGRKSSGANVLTF
TRBV7-2,TRBJ2-7,CASSLVLAYEQYF
TRBV12-3/TRBV12-4,TRBJ2-3,CGSSPWLGGDSGNPDTQYF
TRBV5-1,TRBJ2-5,CASSLAPQAKETQYF
TRBV27,TRBJ2-3,CASSFTSSVGTDTQYF
TRBV4-2,TRBJ2-7,CASSQKGLTTYEQYF
TRBV7-3,TRBJ2-2,CASSFLAGGSNTGELFF
TRBV5-1,TRBJ2-1,CASTGSPPNNEQFF
TRBV20-1,TRBJ2-1,CSARTSDPPTSEQFF
TRBV10-3,TRBJ2-5,CAISPRGQETQYF
TRBV9,TRBJ2-3,CASSAGLAVLSTDTQYF
TRBV29-1,TRBJ2-3,CSVEDLWDRATFSTDTQYF